Detailed here is one TCR beta chain. The data were taken from a study of T cell changes during pregnancy in multiple sclerosis. Profiled with immunoSEQ multiplex PCR; TCRdb holds only in-frame clones, not every one. Among about 57,000 clones, about 92% were seen once, and the ten largest hold just under 0.2%. With 4 bases removed from V and 1 base from J, the gap between germline ends came to 7 bases. The CDR3 length is 13 residues. The germline V gene has CDR1 MNHNS and CDR2 SASEGT. The sequence was obtained from a female donor with multiple sclerosis, enrolled in a pregnancy study. The chain couples TRBV6-1 to TRBJ1-1, with D hard to call. The source material was CD4+ T cells from peripheral blood mononuclear cells, sampled in the second trimester of pregnancy. The DNA of the CDR3 is TGTGCCAGCAGTGCCACTCCGAACACTGAAGCTTTCTTT. This codes for CASSATPNTEAFF.